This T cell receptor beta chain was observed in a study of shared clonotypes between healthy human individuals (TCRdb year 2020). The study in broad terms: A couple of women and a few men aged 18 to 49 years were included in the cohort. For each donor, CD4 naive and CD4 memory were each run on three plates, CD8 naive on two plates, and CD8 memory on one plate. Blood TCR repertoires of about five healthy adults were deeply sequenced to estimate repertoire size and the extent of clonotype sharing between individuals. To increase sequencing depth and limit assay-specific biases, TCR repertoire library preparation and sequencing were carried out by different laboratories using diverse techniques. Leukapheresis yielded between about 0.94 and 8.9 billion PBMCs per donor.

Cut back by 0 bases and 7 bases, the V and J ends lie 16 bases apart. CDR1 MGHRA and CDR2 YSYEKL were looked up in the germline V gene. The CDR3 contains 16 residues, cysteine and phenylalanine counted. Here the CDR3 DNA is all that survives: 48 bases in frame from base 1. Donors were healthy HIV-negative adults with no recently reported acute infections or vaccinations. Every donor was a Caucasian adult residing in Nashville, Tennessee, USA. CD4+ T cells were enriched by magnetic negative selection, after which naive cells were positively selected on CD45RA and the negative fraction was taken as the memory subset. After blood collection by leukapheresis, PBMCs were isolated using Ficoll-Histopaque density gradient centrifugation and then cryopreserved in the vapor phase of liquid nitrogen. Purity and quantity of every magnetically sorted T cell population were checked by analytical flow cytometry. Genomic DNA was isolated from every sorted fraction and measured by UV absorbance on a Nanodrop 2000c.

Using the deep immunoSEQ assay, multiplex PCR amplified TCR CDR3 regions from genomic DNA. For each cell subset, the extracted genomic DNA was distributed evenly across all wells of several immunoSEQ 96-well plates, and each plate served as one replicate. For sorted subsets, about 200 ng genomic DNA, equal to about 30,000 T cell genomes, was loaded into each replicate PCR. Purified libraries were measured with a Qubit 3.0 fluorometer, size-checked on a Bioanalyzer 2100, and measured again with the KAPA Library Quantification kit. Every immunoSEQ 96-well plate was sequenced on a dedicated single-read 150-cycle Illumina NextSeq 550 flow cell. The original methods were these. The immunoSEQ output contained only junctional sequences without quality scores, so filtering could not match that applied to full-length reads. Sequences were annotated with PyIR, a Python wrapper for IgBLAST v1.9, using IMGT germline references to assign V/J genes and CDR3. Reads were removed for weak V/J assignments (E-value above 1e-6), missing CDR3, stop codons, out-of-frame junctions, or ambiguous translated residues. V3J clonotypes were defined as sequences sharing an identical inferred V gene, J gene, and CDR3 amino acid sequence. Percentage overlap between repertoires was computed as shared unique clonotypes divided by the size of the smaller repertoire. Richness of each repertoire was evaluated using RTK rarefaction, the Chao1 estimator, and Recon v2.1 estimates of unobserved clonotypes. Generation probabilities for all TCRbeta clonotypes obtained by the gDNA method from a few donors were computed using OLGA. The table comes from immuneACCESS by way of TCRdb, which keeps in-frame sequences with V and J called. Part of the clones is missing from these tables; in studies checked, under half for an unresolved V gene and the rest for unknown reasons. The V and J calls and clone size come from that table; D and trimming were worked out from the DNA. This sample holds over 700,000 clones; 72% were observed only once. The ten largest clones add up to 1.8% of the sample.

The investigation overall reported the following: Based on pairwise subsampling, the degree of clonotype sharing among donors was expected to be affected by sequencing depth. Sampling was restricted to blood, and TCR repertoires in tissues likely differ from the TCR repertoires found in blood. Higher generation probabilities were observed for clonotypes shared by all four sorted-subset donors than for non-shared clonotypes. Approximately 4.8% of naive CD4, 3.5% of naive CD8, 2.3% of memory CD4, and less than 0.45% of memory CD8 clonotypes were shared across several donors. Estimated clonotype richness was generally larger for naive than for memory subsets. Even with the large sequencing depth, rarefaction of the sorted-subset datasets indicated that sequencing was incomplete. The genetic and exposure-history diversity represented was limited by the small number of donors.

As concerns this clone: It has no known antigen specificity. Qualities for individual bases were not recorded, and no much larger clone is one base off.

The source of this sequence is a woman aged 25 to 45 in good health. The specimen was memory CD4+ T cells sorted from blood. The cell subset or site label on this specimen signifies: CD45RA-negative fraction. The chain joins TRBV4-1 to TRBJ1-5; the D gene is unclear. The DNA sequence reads TGCGCCAGCAGCCAAGATAACCGCGATAATTGGCAGCCCCAGCATTTT. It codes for CASSQDNRDNWQPQHF.